This TCR beta chain comes out of a study of memory CD4+ T cells and cytomegalovirus serostatus. Here immunoSEQ multiplex PCR was the method, and the copy in TCRdb shows in-frame clones only, minus some. Among 50,000 or so clones listed, 82% were seen once. This clone was seen just once. Germline CDR1 SGHAT, CDR2 FQNNGV. Trimming pared 4 bases from V and 7 bases from J, leaving 23 bases between. The CDR3 length is 16 residues. Single viable CD3+CD4+CD8-CD45RO+ cells were sorted as the memory CD4+ T cells. Serostatus was set by detecting CMV pp150, pp28, p38, p52 IgG. After thawing, CD4+ T cells were positively selected.

This sequence was found in an adult in good health and CMV-seronegative. V and J are TRBV11-2 and TRBJ2-7; tentatively, D is TRBD2 (7 bases). The material sequenced was memory CD4+ T cells from blood. CDR3: CASSSILGRGAREQYF. CDR3 DNA: TGTGCCAGCAGCTCTATCCTCGGACGGGGGGCAAGGGAGCAGTACTTC.